Below are 32 T cell receptor beta chains sequenced from a single sample in a study of cytomegalovirus exposure and HLA in healthy donors. The PCR employed 60 Vbeta primers together with 13 Jbeta primers. Clones were sequenced by immunoSEQ multiplex PCR, and TCRdb holds only the in-frame ones, with some missing. This sample has some 100,000 clones; 55% to 75% occur once, and the top ten carry approximately 5.4%. Source material: PBMCs. These receptors all stem from a woman in her sixties or seventies in good health and CMV-seropositive.

The chain is built from TRBV6-5 and TRBJ1-3, with D possibly matching TRBD1 (6 bases). Germline CDR1 reads MNHEY; CDR2 reads SVGAGI. The V end was cut by 2 bases, the J end by 8 bases, with 19 bases between. The CDR3 sequence is 16 residues long. The CDR3 is CASSYQQTGSGHTIYF. DNA of the CDR3: TGTGCCAGCAGTTACCAACAAACAGGGTCGGGTCACACCATATATTTT.

This clone was seen only once. This chain connects TRBV18 to TRBJ1-1; D is undetermined. Looked up from germline, CDR1 is KGHSH and CDR2 is LQKENI. Trimming cost V 3 bases and J 5 bases, with 13 bases left between them. The CDR3 extends over 14 amino acids. The CDR3 DNA is TGTGCCAGCTCACCGGCGGCGGGAGGGACTGAAGCTTTCTTT. Protein sequence: CASSPAAGGTEAFF.

The CDR3 bases are TGTGCCTCAGCGGATGTACTAGCGGGCGCAGATACGCAGTATTTT. Protein sequence: CASADVLAGADTQYF. The genes are TRBV6-1 and TRBJ2-3; 9 bases map to TRBD2. In germline, CDR1 is MNHNS, CDR2 SASEGT. CDR3 size: 15 residues. The V segment lost 11 bases and the J segment 4 bases; nucleotides outside the gene matches: 13.

V gene TRBV6-6 combines with J gene TRBJ1-6; D perhaps matches TRBD1 (6 bases). This CDR3 region has 16 residues. V lost 5 bases and J lost 6, with 17 bases in between. The germline V gene has CDR1 MNHNY and CDR2 SVGAGI (reference sequence). The CDR3 DNA sequence: TGTGCCAGCAGTACAGGGACCTCAATGCTTAATTCACCCCTCCACTTT. Its protein is CASSTGTSMLNSPLHF.

The rearrangement links TRBV5-1 to TRBJ2-5, with TRBD1 matching 9 bases. CDR1 and CDR2 from the germline V gene are SGHRS and YFSETQ. With V trimmed by 0 bases and J by 6 bases, 6 bases remained unmatched. CDR3 length equals 15 residues. The CDR3 is CASSLAPQGAKTQYF. The CDR3 region has the DNA TGCGCCAGCAGCTTGGCCCCACAGGGGGCAAAGACCCAGTACTTC.

The chain employs TRBV6-5 and TRBJ1-2; 7 bases are a match to TRBD1. With 7 bases clipped from V and 8 bases from J, the junction kept 16 bases outside the gene matches. Germline CDR1 and CDR2: MNHEY and SVGAGI. The CDR3 has 15 residues. This chain's CDR3 is CASTGRGSILGGYTF. In DNA, the CDR3 is TGTGCCAGCACAGGCAGGGGGTCCATTCTTGGGGGCTACACCTTC.

This chain links TRBV19 with TRBJ1-2; D gene ambiguous. This CDR3 spans 14 amino acids. Germline V CDR1 and CDR2: LNHDA, SQIVND (reference sequence). Trimming took off 3 bases at V and 4 bases at J, with 12 bases between the two ends. CDR3 sequence reads: CASSIVARLYGYTF. Written as DNA, the CDR3 is TGTGCCAGTAGTATCGTCGCGCGGCTCTATGGCTACACCTTC.

Comment on this clone: Other DNA sequences in the same sample also yield this CDR3. This chain links TRBV19 with TRBJ2-3; 7 bases agree with TRBD1. The CDR3 sequence is 13 residues long. Per the germline V gene, CDR1 is LNHDA and CDR2 is SQIVND (reference sequence). Losses at the gene ends were 9 bases for V and 0 bases for J; bases not matched to a gene: 3. This chain's CDR3 is CASNRGSTDTQYF. Here the CDR3 DNA reads TGTGCCAGCAACAGGGGTAGCACAGATACGCAGTATTTT.

This chain links TRBV29-1 with TRBJ1-1; D perhaps matches TRBD1 (6 bases). V lost 4 bases, J lost 3 bases, and 18 bases lay in between. This CDR3 has 15 amino acids. The germline gives CDR1 SQVTM, CDR2 ANQGSEA. CDR3: CSVASGGHGDTEAFF. CDR3 nucleotides: TGCAGCGTTGCATCGGGGGGGCACGGCGACACTGAAGCTTTCTTT. Looking up the rest from reference TRBV29-1 and TRBJ1-1 gives the full variable domain: SAVISQKPSRDICQRGTSLTIQCQVDSQVTMMFWYRQQPGQSLTLIATANQGSEATYESGFVIDKFPISRPNLTFSTLTVSNMSPEDSSIYLCSVASGGHGDTEAFFGQGTRLTVV.

This clone was observed a few times. V and J are TRBV19 and TRBJ1-1; maybe TRBD1 (6 bases). The CDR3 has 14 amino acids. Trimming left V 4 bases short and J 11 bases short, with 20 bases between. Germline-derived CDR1 and CDR2 are LNHDA and SQIVND (reference sequence). The CDR3 reads CASSTPSGGVTAFF. CDR3 DNA: TGTGCCAGTAGTACCCCATCGGGGGGCGTCACTGCTTTCTTT.

CDR3 in DNA: TGTGCCAGCAGCTACACCGGGACAATCCCCTATGGCTACACCTTC. Protein sequence: CASSYTGTIPYGYTF. The chain recombines TRBV5-4 with TRBJ1-2, with a weak D call TRBD1 (6 bases). CDR3 length: 15 amino acids. V lost 3 bases to trimming and J lost 4 bases, with 16 bases between them. Germline CDR1 is SGHNT and CDR2 is YYREEE (reference sequence).

V gene TRBV7-9 combines with J gene TRBJ2-5, with a weak D call TRBD1 (6 bases). V lost 1 base and J 4 bases, leaving 7 bases between the germline ends. Germline V gene data show CDR1 as SEHNR and CDR2 as FQNEAQ (reference sequence). The CDR3 runs to 13 residues. The CDR3 sequence is CASSLGQVETQYF. DNA for the CDR3: TGTGCCAGCAGCTTAGGACAGGTAGAGACCCAGTACTTC. The whole variable domain, filled in from reference TRBV7-9 and TRBJ2-5, reads DTGVSQNPRHKITKRGQNVTFRCDPISEHNRLYWYRQTLGQGPEFLTYFQNEAQLEKSRLLSDRFSAERPKGSFSTLEIQRTEQGDSAMYLCASSLGQVETQYFGPGTRLLVL.

The rearrangement joins TRBV7-2 to TRBJ2-3; 9 bases agree with TRBD1. This CDR3 is 15 amino acids long. In germline, CDR1 is SGHTA, CDR2 FQGNSA. The ends lost 3 bases at V and 6 bases at J; junction bases unmatched: 7. The CDR3 DNA sequence: TGTGCCAGCAGCTTTACAGGGGGCATAGTGGATACGCAGTATTTT. It specifies CASSFTGGIVDTQYF.

The chain recombines TRBV25-1 with TRBJ1-1, with 7 bases identical to TRBD1. V shed 2 bases and J 5 bases; nucleotides not matched to a gene: 8. The length of the CDR3 is 15 residues. Germline V gene lookup returns CDR1 MGHDK and CDR2 SYGVNS. The CDR3 loop is CASSETTGRETEAFF. As DNA, the CDR3 is TGTGCCAGCAGTGAAACGACAGGGAGAGAAACTGAAGCTTTCTTT.

This sequence joins TRBV6-5 and TRBJ2-1, with 9 bases fitting TRBD2. The CDR3 is 13 amino acids. CDR1 and CDR2 (germline): MNHEY, SVGAGI. The trim removed 2 bases at V and 12 bases at J, leaving 5 bases unmatched. The CDR3 nucleotides are TGTGCCAGCAGTTACGGTCTAGCGGGGAGGCAGTTCTTC. The encoded protein is CASSYGLAGRQFF.

This chain links TRBV2 with TRBJ2-2; 7 bases are a match to TRBD1. The CDR3 extends over 16 amino acids. After removal of 4 bases from V and 0 bases from J, the junction contained 5 bases not matched to a gene. The germline V gene encodes CDR1 SNHLY and CDR2 FYNNEI. The CDR3 DNA sequence: TGTGCCAGCAGTGTACGGCAGGGGGCGAACACCGGGGAGCTGTTTTTT. It codes for CASSVRQGANTGELFF. Drawing the rest from reference TRBV2 and TRBJ2-2, the complete variable domain is EPEVTQTPSHQVTQMGQEVILRCVPISNHLYFYWYRQILGQKVEFLVSFYNNEISEKSEIFDDQFSVERPDGSNFTLKIRSTKLEDSAMYFCASSVRQGANTGELFFGEGSRLTVL.

J is TRBJ1-2 and V is TRBV4-3, with 7 bases that match TRBD1. The CDR3 totals 15 residues. Trimming at V came to 5 bases and at J to 7 bases, leaving 13 bases not matched to a gene. Germline CDR1 and CDR2: LGHNA and YSLEER. The CDR3 sequence is CASSTNEGAQVGYTF. In nucleotides, the CDR3 is TGCGCCAGCAGCACCAACGAGGGGGCCCAGGTTGGCTACACCTTC.

J is TRBJ2-3 and V is TRBV5-1; TRBD2 agrees at 8 bases. Trimming cost V 2 bases and J 4 bases; bases outside gene matches: 3. The CDR3 is 14 amino acids. CDR1 and CDR2 (germline): SGHRS, YFSETQ. CDR3: CASSLTGGSDTQYF. The CDR3 region has the DNA TGCGCCAGCAGCTTAACGGGGGGGTCAGATACGCAGTATTTT. Filled out from reference TRBV5-1 and TRBJ2-3, the complete variable domain reads KAGVTQTPRYLIKTRGQQVTLSCSPISGHRSVSWYQQTPGQGLQFLFEYFSETQRNKGNFPGRFSGRQFSNSRSEMNVSTLELGDSALYLCASSLTGGSDTQYFGPGTRLTVL.

The V call is TRBV6-4, the J call TRBJ2-1; 11 nucleotides agree with TRBD2. Germline CDR1 is MRHNA and CDR2 is SNTAGT. Trimming at V came to 2 bases and at J to 5 bases, leaving 5 bases not matched to a gene. The CDR3 sequence is 16 residues long. The CDR3 sequence: CASSDAGTSGNNEQFF. The CDR3 DNA follows: TGTGCCAGCAGTGACGCCGGGACTAGCGGTAACAATGAGCAGTTCTTC.

The chain couples TRBV6-5 to TRBJ2-7, with D perhaps TRBD1 (5 bases). The CDR3 runs 15 residues. Germline loops: CDR1 MNHEY, CDR2 SVGAGI. V gave up 4 bases and J gave up 5 bases, with 18 bases separating them. This CDR3 is CASSFTRATSNEQYF. CDR3 DNA: TGTGCCAGCAGTTTCACCAGGGCAACGAGCAACGAGCAGTACTTC.

The chain employs TRBV4-3 and TRBJ1-6, with 10 bases matching TRBD1. The V gene end was trimmed by 4 bases and the J gene end by 11 bases; junction bases not matched to a gene: 5. The CDR3 has 14 amino acids. The germline gives CDR1 LGHNA, CDR2 YSLEER. The CDR3 DNA follows: TGCGCCAGCAGCCGGGACAGGGGTATTGCACCCCTCCACTTT. Translation gives CASSRDRGIAPLHF.

The chain is built from TRBV30 and TRBJ1-3, with TRBD1 as a possible D gene (5 bases). Germline CDR1 reads GTSNPN; CDR2 reads SVGIG (reference sequence). CDR3 length: 15 amino acids. Trimming left V 2 bases short and J 9 bases short, with 20 bases between. The CDR3 reads CAWSPRQFSASTIYF. The CDR3 DNA reads TGTGCCTGGAGTCCAAGACAGTTCTCAGCTTCCACCATATATTTT.

This chain uses TRBV6-5 with TRBJ1-2, with TRBD1 matching 7 bases. The CDR3 is 15 amino acids. The V segment lost 5 bases and the J segment 5 bases; nucleotides outside the gene matches: 11. Looked up from germline, CDR1 is MNHEY and CDR2 is SVGAGI. The CDR3: CASSTGSAGGYGYTF. In DNA form, the CDR3 reads TGTGCCAGCAGTACGGGGTCGGCAGGGGGATATGGCTACACCTTC.

This sequence joins TRBV2 and TRBJ1-1, with D tentatively TRBD1 (6 bases). Germline CDR1 is SNHLY and CDR2 is FYNNEI. The CDR3 loop spans 14 amino acids. Trimming took 5 bases from V and 1 from J, leaving 11 bases between them. The CDR3 spells CASSTAGANTEAFF. The CDR3 DNA is TGTGCCAGCAGTACCGCAGGGGCGAACACTGAAGCTTTCTTT.

The V call is TRBV6-1, the J call TRBJ1-5, with D possibly being TRBD1 (5 bases). The CDR3 is 14 residues long. Trimming removed 8 bases at V and 3 bases at J, with 14 bases between. Germline CDR1 and CDR2: MNHNS and SASEGT. The CDR3 loop is CASSFDSINQPQHF. The CDR3 DNA reads TGTGCCAGCTCCTTTGACAGCATCAATCAGCCCCAGCATTTT.

The chain couples TRBV4-2 to TRBJ1-2, with no clear D. Germline V gives CDR1 LGHNA, CDR2 YNFKEQ. The length of the CDR3 is 15 residues. Deletions cut 1 base from V and 4 bases from J, with 13 bases between. DNA of the CDR3: TGTGCCAGCAGCCAAGCTGACGGGTTTACCTATGGCTACACCTTC. Translated, it gives CASSQADGFTYGYTF.

The chain employs TRBV6-5 and TRBJ2-7; TRBD2 agrees at 13 bases. CDR1 is MNHEY, CDR2 SVGAGI, per germline. J was trimmed by 4 bases and V by 4 bases; bases with no gene match: 4. This CDR3 has 15 residues. CDR3 region: CASSSPGLAGYEQYF. Here the CDR3 DNA reads TGTGCCAGCAGTTCACCGGGACTAGCGGGATACGAGCAGTACTTC.

CDR3 protein: CAISGGVSQRTEAFF. The CDR3 DNA reads TGTGCCATCAGCGGGGGGGTGTCCCAGAGGACTGAAGCTTTCTTT. The V call is TRBV10-3, the J call TRBJ1-1; tentative D call: TRBD1 (5 bases). The germline gives CDR1 ENHRY, CDR2 SYGVKD. The V end was cut by 6 bases, the J end by 5 bases, with 19 bases between. The length of the CDR3 is 15 residues.

The rearrangement links TRBV6-5 to TRBJ2-1, with D hard to call. Germline CDR1 and CDR2: MNHEY and SVGAGI. Trimming left V 6 bases short and J 3 bases short, with 9 bases between. This CDR3 contains 13 residues. The CDR3 loop reads CASRPSGYNEQFF. In DNA form, the CDR3 reads TGTGCCAGCAGGCCTAGTGGCTACAATGAGCAGTTCTTC.

V usage is TRBV30 and J usage is TRBJ1-1; possibly TRBD1 for D (5 bases). CDR3 length: 14 residues. The germline V and J ends were trimmed by 0 bases and 8 bases, with 16 bases remaining between them. CDR1 GTSNPN and CDR2 SVGIG come from the germline V gene (reference sequence). CDR3 residues: CAWSVLRLQVEAFF. Written as DNA, the CDR3 is TGTGCCTGGAGTGTACTTAGGTTACAGGTAGAAGCTTTCTTT.

The chain employs TRBV4-1 and TRBJ2-5, with 9 bases matching TRBD2. Germline lookup yields CDR1 MGHRA and CDR2 YSYEKL. The CDR3 is made up of 16 amino acids. V gave up 0 bases and J gave up 3 bases; unmatched junction bases: 5. The CDR3 nucleotides are TGCGCCAGCAGCCAAGATGGTAGCGGGGGCGAAGAGACCCAGTACTTC. Protein sequence: CASSQDGSGGEETQYF.

V is TRBV27 and J is TRBJ2-5, with D tentatively TRBD2 (5 bases). Trimming removed 1 base from V and 2 bases from J, with 5 bases in between. Germline V gives CDR1 MNHEY, CDR2 SMNVEV (reference sequence). The CDR3 extends over 13 amino acids. DNA of the CDR3: TGTGCCAGCAGTTTATTAGCGCAAGAGACCCAGTACTTC. This sequence encodes CASSLLAQETQYF.